These 17 T cell receptor beta chains were sequenced from one sample in a study of T cell responses to AZD1222 COVID-19 vaccine. Assay used: immunoSEQ multiplex PCR; TCRdb lists only in-frame clones, some missing. The sample consists of 90,000 to 150,000 clones, 85% to 90% of them appearing once. The source material was peripheral blood, sampled 28 days after the second AZD1222 dose. The origin of the receptors is an adult who received the AZD1222 COVID-19 vaccine.

This sequence joins TRBV20-1 and TRBJ2-3; the D gene is possibly TRBD2 (6 bases). CDR3 size: 16 residues. Trimming cost V 3 bases and J 0 bases, with 16 bases left between them. In germline, CDR1 is DFQATT, CDR2 SNEGSKA (reference sequence). The CDR3 region is CSASRLGTPSTDTQYF. CDR3 bases: TGCAGTGCTAGTAGGTTGGGGACTCCTAGCACAGATACGCAGTATTTT.

The gene calls are TRBV7-8 and TRBJ2-7; 7 bases line up with TRBD1. V shed 5 bases and J 3 bases; nucleotides not matched to a gene: 13. From germline, CDR1 is SGHVS and CDR2 FQNEAQ. The CDR3 has 16 residues. Written as DNA, the CDR3 is TGTGCCAGCAGCCCCCAACCGACAGGGTGGGGCTACGAGCAGTACTTC. Amino acids: CASSPQPTGWGYEQYF.

A few counts support this clone. The rearrangement joins TRBV6-5 to TRBJ1-6, with 7 bases fitting TRBD1. The germline V gene has CDR1 MNHEY and CDR2 SVGAGI. CDR3 length equals 15 residues. V lost 7 bases and J lost 10; bases outside the gene matches: 13. CDR3 region: CASTRYWTGNSPLHF. The CDR3 nucleotides read TGTGCCAGCACTCGCTACTGGACAGGAAACTCACCCCTCCACTTT.

The J gene is TRBJ2-7, the V gene TRBV6-5, with no clear D. The CDR3 runs to 13 residues. Germline values: CDR1 MNHEY, CDR2 SVGAGI. Deletions cut 6 bases from V and 4 bases from J, with 13 bases between. CDR3 loop: CASSNRPAYEQYF. As DNA, the CDR3 is TGTGCCAGCAGCAATCGGCCCGCTTACGAGCAGTACTTC.

The V gene is TRBV5-1, the J gene TRBJ2-1; 9 bases agree with TRBD2. J was trimmed by 0 bases and V by 6 bases; bases with no gene match: 4. The germline V gene encodes CDR1 SGHRS and CDR2 YFSETQ. The CDR3 length is 15 residues. CDR3 bases: TGCGCCAGCACCCATAGCGGGAGCTCCTACAATGAGCAGTTCTTC. It specifies CASTHSGSSYNEQFF.

The chain carries TRBV19 and TRBJ1-2; no clear D. This CDR3 contains 13 residues. V lost 3 bases to trimming and J lost 3 bases, with 8 bases between them. Germline CDR1 and CDR2: LNHDA and SQIVND (reference sequence). The CDR3: CASSISPDYGYTF. The CDR3, as DNA: TGTGCCAGTAGTATTTCGCCGGACTATGGCTACACCTTC.

As concerns this clone: One junction end disagrees with the germline gene, perhaps due to a read error. V and J are TRBV11-2 and TRBJ2-7; possible D gene TRBD1, 5 bases. Germline assignment: CDR1 SGHAT and CDR2 FQNNGV. The CDR3 sequence is 14 residues long. Written as DNA, the CDR3 is TGTGCCAGCAGCATAGATACAGGTCCCTACGAGCAGTACTTC. It translates to CASSIDTGPYEQYF.

CDR3 loop: CASRGPRGNEQYF. The DNA for the CDR3 is TGTGCCAGCAGGGGTCCAAGGGGCAACGAGCAGTACTTC. This rearrangement joins TRBV6-5 to TRBJ2-7, with D perhaps TRBD1 (5 bases). The CDR3 spans 13 residues. Looked up from germline, CDR1 is MNHEY and CDR2 is SVGAGI. V gave up 6 bases and J gave up 5 bases, with 14 bases separating them.

The chain is built from TRBV12-3 or TRBV12-4 and TRBJ2-2; unclear D gene. The CDR3 loop spans 13 amino acids. Trimming removed 6 bases from V and 1 base from J, with 6 bases in between. CDR3 bases: TGTGCCAGCAGGGGTCAGAACACCGGGGAGCTGTTTTTT. Its translation: CASRGQNTGELFF.

The chain uses TRBV18 and TRBJ2-3; no clear D gene. Germline V CDR1 and CDR2: KGHSH, LQKENI. This CDR3 spans 13 amino acids. Trimming removed 0 bases from V and 6 bases from J, with 7 bases in between. CDR3 in amino acids: CASSPPNGDTQYF. DNA of the CDR3: TGTGCCAGCTCACCACCGAATGGGGATACGCAGTATTTT.

The CDR3 nucleotides are TGTGCCAGCAGTGTGGGGGGCGCAAGCACTAACTATGGCTACACCTTC. Translated, it gives CASSVGGASTNYGYTF. The chain combines TRBV6-1 with TRBJ1-2; perhaps TRBD1 as D (6 bases). Trimming left V 4 bases short and J 0 bases short, with 15 bases between. There are 16 residues in the CDR3. From germline, CDR1 is MNHNS and CDR2 SASEGT.

The chain joins TRBV2 to TRBJ1-4; D gene ambiguous. V was clipped by 3 bases and J by 8 bases, with 10 bases between them. CDR3 length: 13 amino acids. Germline V CDR1 and CDR2: SNHLY, FYNNEI. CDR3 coding DNA: TGTGCCAGCAGTGACCTAGCGTACGAAAAACTGTTTTTT. Translation gives CASSDLAYEKLFF. The variable domain in full, completed from reference TRBV2 and TRBJ1-4, reads EPEVTQTPSHQVTQMGQEVILRCVPISNHLYFYWYRQILGQKVEFLVSFYNNEISEKSEIFDDQFSVERPDGSNFTLKIRSTKLEDSAMYFCASSDLAYEKLFFGSGTQLSVL.

The chain recombines TRBV5-4 with TRBJ1-2; D is undetermined. The V gene's germline CDR1 is SGHNT and CDR2 YYREEE (reference sequence). V was clipped by 4 bases and J by 2 bases, with 9 bases between them. This CDR3 has 13 residues. The CDR3 sequence: CASSQDGNYGYTF. The DNA for the CDR3 is TGTGCCAGCAGCCAGGACGGAAACTATGGCTACACCTTC. The full variable domain, completed using reference TRBV5-4 and TRBJ1-2, is ETGVTQSPTHLIKTRGQQVTLRCSSQSGHNTVSWYQQALGQGPQFIFQYYREEENGRGNFPPRFSGLQFPNYSSELNVNALELDDSALYLCASSQDGNYGYTFGSGTRLTVV.

The CDR3 nucleotides are TGTGCCAGTAGTGGACAGGAATCGGGTGGAAACACCATATATTTT. Translated, it gives CASSGQESGGNTIYF. The gene calls are TRBV19 and TRBJ1-3, with 7 bases aligning to TRBD1. The ends lost 5 bases at V and 3 bases at J; junction bases unmatched: 7. The germline CDR1 and CDR2 sequences are LNHDA and SQIVND (reference sequence). The CDR3 contains 15 residues.

The chain carries TRBV10-3 and TRBJ1-5, with D unresolved. V shed 6 bases and J shed 0 bases, with 18 bases lying between them. The germline V gene encodes CDR1 ENHRY and CDR2 SYGVKD. There are 17 residues in the CDR3. The CDR3 DNA sequence: TGTGCCATCAGGGGCCCGCCCCAACTAGATAGCAATCAGCCCCAGCATTTT. Its protein product is CAIRGPPQLDSNQPQHF.

CDR3 protein: CASSRRQGSEKLFF. DNA for the CDR3: TGTGCCAGTAGTAGGAGACAGGGAAGCGAAAAACTGTTTTTT. The V gene is TRBV19, the J gene TRBJ1-4; 7 nucleotides align to TRBD1. CDR1 LNHDA and CDR2 SQIVND come from the germline V gene (reference sequence). There are 14 residues in the CDR3. The trim removed 4 bases at V and 8 bases at J, leaving 7 bases unmatched.

This clone occurred a few times. The chain carries TRBV4-2 and TRBJ2-2; no reliable D call. The CDR3 sequence is 17 residues long. V lost 1 base and J lost 3, with 15 bases in between. Germline lookup yields CDR1 LGHNA and CDR2 YNFKEQ. The CDR3 DNA follows: TGTGCCAGCAGCCAAGTAGGCCGGGCACTTGACACCGGGGAGCTGTTTTTT. Protein product: CASSQVGRALDTGELFF.